A single sample is the source of the 18 T cell receptor beta chains below, sequenced in a study of Graves' ophthalmopathy and Graves' hyperthyroidism. The study amplified TCR beta CDR3 regions using RNA transcripts. HTBI primers were employed in first-round RT-PCR, then a second-round multiplex PCR followed. TCRdb reprocessed the multiplex PCR reads via MiXCR and lists one record per CDR3 protein. The table has roughly 160,000 distinct CDR3 sequences, just under 40% seen once. Sequencing was performed on peripheral blood. The receptors come from a man aged 25-45 years with Graves' ophthalmopathy.

The CDR3 region is CASSETTASSYEQYF. In DNA, the CDR3 is TGTGCCAGCAGTGAGACGACAGCAAGCTCCTACGAGCAGTACTTC. The chain recombines TRBV2 with TRBJ2-7; maybe TRBD1 (5 bases). This CDR3 contains 15 residues. Germline V gene data show CDR1 as SNHLY and CDR2 as FYNNEI. V was shortened by 3 bases and J by 0 bases, with 12 bases between the two germline ends. The full variable domain, its missing parts supplied by reference TRBV2 and TRBJ2-7, is EPEVTQTPSHQVTQMGQEVILRCVPISNHLYFYWYRQILGQKVEFLVSFYNNEISEKSEIFDDQFSVERPDGSNFTLKIRSTKLEDSAMYFCASSETTASSYEQYFGPGTRLTVT.

The chain couples TRBV27 to TRBJ2-5; the D is unclear. CDR3 length equals 11 residues. Germline CDR1 MNHEY, CDR2 SMNVEV (reference sequence). V was cut by 7 bases and J by 6 bases, with 9 bases left in between. CDR3 coding DNA: TGTGCCAGCAAGTTTTTAAAGACCCAGTACTTC. This encodes CASKFLKTQYF.

This clonotype occurred many times. CDR3 amino acids: CSARRGGIETQYF. CDR3 in DNA: TGCAGTGCCAGAAGAGGGGGCATAGAGACCCAGTACTTC. The V and J genes are TRBV20-1 and TRBJ2-5; the match to TRBD1 covers 7 bases. V trimming: 6 bases; J trimming: 4 bases; junction bases outside the gene matches: 8. Germline V gene lookup returns CDR1 DFQATT and CDR2 SNEGSKA (reference sequence). This CDR3 spans 13 amino acids.

This clonotype came up many times. J is TRBJ1-2 and V is TRBV19; D is undetermined. The CDR3 totals 14 residues. V was trimmed by 5 bases and J by 1 base, leaving 11 bases between them. In germline, CDR1 is LNHDA, CDR2 SQIVND (reference sequence). In DNA, the CDR3 is TGTGCCAGTAGTCCGGGCAGGTATAACTATGGCTACACCTTC. Translated: CASSPGRYNYGYTF.

The rearrangement links TRBV12-3 or TRBV12-4 to TRBJ1-6; no firm D call. Trimming pared 5 bases from V and 4 bases from J, leaving 15 bases between. The CDR3 sequence is 16 residues long. Here the CDR3 reads CASSPSRRRYNSPLHF. CDR3 nucleotides: TGTGCCAGCAGTCCATCAAGGCGGCGTTATAATTCACCCCTCCACTTT.

CDR3 loop: CSAREGPPYEQYF. CDR3 DNA sequence: TGCAGTGCTAGGGAGGGACCGCCCTACGAGCAGTACTTC. This chain links TRBV20-1 with TRBJ2-7; D may be TRBD2 (6 bases). The CDR3 is made up of 13 amino acids. The germline gives CDR1 DFQATT, CDR2 SNEGSKA (reference sequence). Trimming left V 3 bases short and J 2 bases short, with 11 bases between.

This rearrangement joins TRBV6-1 to TRBJ1-2; perhaps TRBD1 as D (5 bases). The CDR3 consists of 13 residues. V dropped 6 bases and J dropped 3 bases, with 11 bases sitting between them. Germline CDR1 is MNHNS and CDR2 is SASEGT. CDR3 in DNA: TGTGCCAGCAGCGGGACGCTGCACTATGGCTACACCTTC. It yields the protein CASSGTLHYGYTF.

The table lists this clonotype with many counts. This chain links TRBV29-1 with TRBJ2-7; D is perhaps TRBD1 (6 bases). CDR3 size: 13 residues. Trimming shortened V by 7 bases and J by 7 bases, and 20 bases separated the two germline ends. Germline loops: CDR1 SQVTM, CDR2 ANQGSEA. CDR3 sequence reads: CSAYLQGLKEQYF. The CDR3 nucleotides are TGCAGCGCCTACCTACAGGGATTGAAAGAGCAGTACTTC.

Many counts were recorded for this clonotype. V and J are TRBV28 and TRBJ2-7; 8 bases line up with TRBD2. Germline-derived CDR1 and CDR2 are MDHEN and SYDVKM. This CDR3 comprises 14 residues. Trimming at V came to 9 bases and at J to 4 bases, leaving 11 bases not matched to a gene. CDR3 sequence: CASSTPQREYEQYF. As DNA, the CDR3 is TGTGCCAGTTCTACCCCCCAGCGGGAGTACGAGCAGTACTTC.

This clonotype was observed a few times. The chain has TRBV28 and TRBJ1-1; tentative D call: TRBD1 (5 bases). CDR1 and CDR2 (germline): MDHEN, SYDVKM. V dropped 3 bases and J dropped 0 bases, with 8 bases sitting between them. The CDR3 has 14 residues. As DNA, the CDR3 is TGTGCCAGCAGTTTTGCAGGGATGAACACTGAAGCTTTCTTT. As protein: CASSFAGMNTEAFF.

J is TRBJ2-7 and V is TRBV12-3 or TRBV12-4; D is perhaps TRBD1 (5 bases). This CDR3 spans 16 amino acids. V lost 3 bases and J 5 bases, leaving 20 bases between the germline ends. CDR3 DNA sequence: TGTGCCAGCAGTTTGACAGTTATGTATCGGTTGGACGAGCAGTACTTC. This codes for CASSLTVMYRLDEQYF.

The chain couples TRBV6-1 to TRBJ1-5; D is possibly TRBD1 (6 bases). V was trimmed by 6 bases and J by 5 bases, leaving 14 bases between them. Germline V gives CDR1 MNHNS, CDR2 SASEGT. The CDR3 extends over 14 amino acids. CDR3 sequence: CASRKQGIYQPQHF. In nucleotides, the CDR3 is TGTGCCAGCAGAAAACAGGGTATCTATCAGCCCCAGCATTTT.

This clonotype was recorded many times. V and J are TRBV20-1 and TRBJ1-2; D gene ambiguous. CDR1 and CDR2 (germline): DFQATT, SNEGSKA (reference sequence). This CDR3 is 13 amino acids long. V was clipped by 1 base and J by 8 bases, with 14 bases between them. The CDR3 nucleotides are TGCAGTGCTAGAGCCCCGGGCCATAGCGGCTACACCTTC. Translation: CSARAPGHSGYTF.

This clonotype has at least ten counts. The V call is TRBV12-3 or TRBV12-4, the J call TRBJ2-7, with unresolved D. The ends were cut back, 2 bases at V and 2 bases at J, with 13 bases in the middle. The CDR3 is made up of 15 amino acids. CDR3 nucleotide sequence: TGTGCCAGCAGTTTAATGCCGGTAGGGCCCTACGAGCAGTACTTC. Translation gives CASSLMPVGPYEQYF.

The chain is built from TRBV7-2 and TRBJ1-5; D not resolved. V lost 1 base and J lost 9, with 10 bases in between. Germline V gene sequence: CDR1 SGHTA, CDR2 FQGNSA. The CDR3 is 13 residues long. The CDR3: CASSLGSVVPQHF. The CDR3 nucleotides are TGTGCCAGCAGCTTAGGATCGGTGGTGCCCCAGCATTTT.

The chain has TRBV6-1 and TRBJ1-2; no clear D. The germline V and J ends were trimmed by 7 bases and 3 bases, with 9 bases remaining between them. This CDR3 is 12 amino acids long. Germline loops: CDR1 MNHNS, CDR2 SASEGT. As DNA, the CDR3 is TGTGCCAGCAAAGGCATGGACTATGGCTACACCTTC. Translated, it gives CASKGMDYGYTF.

Many counts were recorded for this clonotype. This rearrangement joins TRBV6-1 to TRBJ2-7; 7 bases align to TRBD1. CDR3 size: 16 residues. Trimming cost V 6 bases and J 9 bases; bases outside gene matches: 20. Germline values: CDR1 MNHNS, CDR2 SASEGT. The CDR3 reads CASRALGQASLRGQYF. The CDR3 nucleotides are TGTGCCAGCAGAGCTCTCGGACAGGCGTCTCTACGAGGGCAGTACTTC.

Many counts were recorded for this clonotype. The chain links TRBV24-1 to TRBJ2-7, with TRBD2 identical over 10 bases. V was pared by 3 bases and J by 4 bases, with 5 bases of the junction left unmatched. The CDR3 length is 15 residues. The germline gives CDR1 KGHDR, CDR2 SFDVKD. As DNA, the CDR3 is TGTGCCACCAGTGATCGGGCTAGCGGGAGTTACGAGCAGTACTTC. Translation gives CATSDRASGSYEQYF.